The rows below give T cell receptor beta chains drawn from one sample of a study of shared clonotypes between healthy human individuals. Assay used: immunoSEQ multiplex PCR; TCRdb lists only in-frame clones, some missing. The repertoire holds about 2.2 million clones, with 93% as singletons. The sequenced material came from naive CD8+ T cells from PBMCs. The receptors originated from a young man in good health. Some clones in this sample may be carry-over from other donors' samples. The CDR3 runs from the conserved cysteine through the conserved F or W. Each record gives: J gene, D gene, clone size, V gene, CDR3 DNA, CDR3 protein. The D gene is left open where the match is weak. A row's size may be missing; if present it is once, few, many or a size class.

>TRBJ1-2|TRBD1|once|TRBV5-1
TGCGCCAGCAGCTTGGGTGGGCGCCAGGGGGACGGCTACACCTTC
CASSLGGRQGDGYTF
>TRBJ2-1|.|.|TRBV7-9
TGTGCCAGCAGCTTAGGGGCCGTTTACAATGAGCAGTTCTTC
CASSLGAVYNEQFF
>TRBJ2-7|TRBD2|.|TRBV9
TGTGCCAGCAGCGGAGGGACTAGCGGGAGTTTCTACGAGCAGTACTTC
CASSGGTSGSFYEQYF
>TRBJ1-2|.|.|TRBV7-9
TGTGCCAGCAGCCCCGAATCTAGGAATTATGGCTACACCTTC
CASSPESRNYGYTF
>TRBJ2-1|.|once|TRBV5-4
TGTGCCAGCAGCCCCTCCCATTCCTACAATGAGCAGTTCTTC
CASSPSHSYNEQFF
>TRBJ2-5|.|once|TRBV9
TGTGCCAGCAGCGGGGATCCCGAGGGGAGAGAGACCCAGTACTTC
CASSGDPEGRETQYF
>TRBJ2-7|TRBD2|.|TRBV28
TGTGCCAGTTCCAAGGGACTAGCCCTCCGGAGCGAGCAGTACTTC
CASSKGLALRSEQYF
>TRBJ1-5|TRBD1|few|TRBV7-6
TGTGCCAGCAGTAGTACAGGGGGAAGCAATCAGCCCCAGCATTTT
CASSSTGGSNQPQHF
>TRBJ2-7|.|.|TRBV2
TGTGCCAGCAGTGGATCGGTCAGCTCCTACGAGCAGTACTTC
CASSGSVSSYEQYF
>TRBJ2-4|TRBD1|.|TRBV18
TGTGCCAGCTCACCAACCGGGACAGGGTGGGTCAAAAACATTCAGTACTTC
CASSPTGTGWVKNIQYF
>TRBJ1-5|.|once|TRBV13
TGTGCCAGCAGCTTAGGCGGGGGGATGTCAACAAATCAGCCCCAGCATTTT
CASSLGGGMSTNQPQHF
>TRBJ1-4|.|.|TRBV19
TGTGCCAGTAGTCAAGCCCCACGGCGGGCAACTAATGAAAAACTGTTTTTT
CASSQAPRRATNEKLFF
>TRBJ2-1|TRBD2|.|TRBV7-2
TGTGCCAGCAGCTTAGTTCCTAGCGGCTACAATGAGCAGTTCTTC
CASSLVPSGYNEQFF
>TRBJ2-7|TRBD2|once|TRBV5-1
TGCGCCAGCAGCCCGGGACTAGCGGGACCCTCCTACGAGCAGTACTTC
CASSPGLAGPSYEQYF
>TRBJ2-1|.|.|TRBV28
TGTGCCAGCAGCTACTTCAGGAGCTCCTACAATGAGCAGTTCTTC
CASSYFRSSYNEQFF
>TRBJ1-2|.|.|TRBV13
TGTGCCAGCAGCCTCAGGCTCGATGGGGAAATTAACTATGGCTACACCTTC
CASSLRLDGEINYGYTF
>TRBJ1-2|TRBD1|.|TRBV5-6
TGTGCCAGCAGCTTGGGTCCGACAGGGGGCGCGGATGGCTACACCTTC
CASSLGPTGGADGYTF
>TRBJ2-2|TRBD1|.|TRBV23-1
TGCGCCAGCAGTCGCCTTTGGACAGGGGGGACCCCCACCGGGGAGCTGTTTTTT
CASSRLWTGGTPTGELFF
>TRBJ1-2|TRBD1|.|TRBV18
TGTGCCAGCTCACCACTGGGACAGAGGTCGTTGAATGGCTACACCTTC
CASSPLGQRSLNGYTF
>TRBJ2-1|TRBD2|.|TRBV7-9
TGTGCCAGCAGCTTAACTAGCGGGGATTACAATGAGCAGTTCTTC
CASSLTSGDYNEQFF
>TRBJ1-1|.|.|TRBV6-5
TGTGCCAGCAGTTATCGCTCCAGGAACACTGAAGCTTTCTTT
CASSYRSRNTEAFF
>TRBJ1-1|.|.|TRBV7-6
TGTGCCAGCAGCCCCTCGGCAGGGCGGAACACTGAAGCTTTCTTT
CASSPSAGRNTEAFF
>TRBJ1-5|.|.|TRBV27
TGTGCCAGCAGTTTAAGCGGAAATCAGCCCCAGCATTTT
CASSLSGNQPQHF
>TRBJ2-7|TRBD2|.|TRBV4-1
TGCGCCAGCAGCCAAGGCCCGGGACTAGCGGGGTACGAGCAGTACTTC
CASSQGPGLAGYEQYF
>TRBJ2-7|.|.|TRBV29-1
TGCAGCGTTGTGGCAGGAAGCGAGCAGTACTTC
CSVVAGSEQYF
>TRBJ2-5|TRBD1|.|TRBV5-8
TGTGCCAGCAGCTCGGGACAGTTCCAAGAGACCCAGTACTTC
CASSSGQFQETQYF
>TRBJ2-3|TRBD2|.|TRBV28
TGTGCCAGCAGTGAAACCGCTAGCGGCAGAAGCACAGATACGCAGTATTTT
CASSETASGRSTDTQYF
>TRBJ2-7|TRBD1|.|TRBV4-1
TGCGCCAGCAGGACCGAGACAGTTAAGGGGGCCCACGAGCAGTACTTC
CASRTETVKGAHEQYF
>TRBJ1-5|.|few|TRBV7-9
TGTGCCAGCGCGGGGTTAGATCAGCCCCAGCATTTT
CASAGLDQPQHF